This T cell receptor (beta chain) was identified during a study of tumor-infiltrating lymphocytes in oesophageal squamous cell carcinoma. V was clipped by 1 base and J by 0 bases, with 10 bases between them. Germline CDR1 reads SEHNR; CDR2 reads FQNEAQ (reference sequence). This CDR3 region has 15 residues. This clonotype qualifies as medium-sized (0.01 to 0.1%). TCRdb fed the PCR reads into MiXCR, producing one record per CDR3 protein. The sample has under 20,000 distinct CDR3 sequences, 45% to 50% seen once; the top ten hold about 20%. This sequence joins TRBV7-9 and TRBJ2-7; D is unclear. The specimen was esophageal tumor tissue. The clonotype originates from a male donor with esophageal squamous cell carcinoma. The CDR3 coding sequence is TGTGCCAGCAGCTTAGGTATCCAGAGCTCCTACGAGCAGTACTTC. Amino acid sequence: CASSLGIQSSYEQYF.